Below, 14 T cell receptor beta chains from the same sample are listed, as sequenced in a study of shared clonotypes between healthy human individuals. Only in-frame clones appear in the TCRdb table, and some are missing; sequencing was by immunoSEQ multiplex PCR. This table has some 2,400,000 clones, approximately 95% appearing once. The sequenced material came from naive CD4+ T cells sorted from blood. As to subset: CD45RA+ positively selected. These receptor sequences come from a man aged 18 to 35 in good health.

CDR3 nucleotides: TGTGCCAGCAGGGGCCCGGGACTCTACTACAATGAGCAGTTCTTC. It yields the protein CASRGPGLYYNEQFF. The chain employs TRBV6-1 and TRBJ2-1; TRBD2 might be the D (6 bases). The CDR3 covers 15 residues. V lost 6 bases and J lost 3, with 15 bases in between. Germline values: CDR1 MNHNS, CDR2 SASEGT.

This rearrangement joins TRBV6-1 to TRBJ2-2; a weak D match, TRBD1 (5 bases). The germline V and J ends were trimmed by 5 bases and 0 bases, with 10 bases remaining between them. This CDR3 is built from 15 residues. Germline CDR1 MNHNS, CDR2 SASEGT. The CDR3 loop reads CASSLTVSNTGELFF. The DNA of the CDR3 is TGTGCCAGCAGTTTGACAGTCTCGAACACCGGGGAGCTGTTTTTT.

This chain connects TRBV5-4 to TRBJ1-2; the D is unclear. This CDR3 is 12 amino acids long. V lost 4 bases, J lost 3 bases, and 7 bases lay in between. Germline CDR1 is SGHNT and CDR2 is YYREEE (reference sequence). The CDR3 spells CASSPNDYGYTF. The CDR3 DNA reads TGTGCCAGCAGCCCGAATGACTATGGCTACACCTTC.

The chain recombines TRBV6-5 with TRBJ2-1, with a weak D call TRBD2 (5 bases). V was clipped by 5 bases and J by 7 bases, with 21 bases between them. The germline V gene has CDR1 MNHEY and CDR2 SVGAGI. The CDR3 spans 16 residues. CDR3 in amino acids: CASSHFLAGPGNEQFF. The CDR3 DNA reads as TGTGCCAGCAGTCACTTCCTTGCGGGCCCGGGGAATGAGCAGTTCTTC.

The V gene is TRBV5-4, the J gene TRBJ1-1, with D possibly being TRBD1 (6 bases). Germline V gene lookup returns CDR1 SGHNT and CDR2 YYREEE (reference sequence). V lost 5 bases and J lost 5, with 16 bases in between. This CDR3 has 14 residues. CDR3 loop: CASSPRQARTEAFF. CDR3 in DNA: TGTGCCAGCAGTCCAAGACAGGCTCGAACTGAAGCTTTCTTT.

As DNA, the CDR3 is TGTGCCAGCAGCTTGCAGCGGGGGGCAAAACAGGCCAAAAACATTCAGTACTTC. This sequence encodes CASSLQRGAKQAKNIQYF. This sequence joins TRBV7-2 and TRBJ2-4; TRBD2 matches at 9 bases. The CDR3 runs to 18 residues. The J segment lost 1 base and the V segment lost 3 bases, leaving 10 bases of the junction unmatched. The germline V gene encodes CDR1 SGHTA and CDR2 FQGNSA.

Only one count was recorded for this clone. Here the CDR3 DNA reads TGTGCCCTGGGGACAGGGGACTACGAGCAGTACTTC. It is translated as CALGTGDYEQYF. The chain couples TRBV10-3 to TRBJ2-7; 10 bases match TRBD1. CDR3 size: 12 residues. Germline V gene lookup returns CDR1 ENHRY and CDR2 SYGVKD. The ends lost 11 bases at V and 3 bases at J; junction bases unmatched: 4.

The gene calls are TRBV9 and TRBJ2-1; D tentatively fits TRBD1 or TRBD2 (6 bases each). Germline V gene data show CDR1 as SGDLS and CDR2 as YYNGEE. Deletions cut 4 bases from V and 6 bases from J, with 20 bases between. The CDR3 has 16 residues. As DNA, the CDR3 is TGTGCCAGCAGCCGTATTTGGGGGGCTCCCCCCAATGAGCAGTTCTTC. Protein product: CASSRIWGAPPNEQFF.

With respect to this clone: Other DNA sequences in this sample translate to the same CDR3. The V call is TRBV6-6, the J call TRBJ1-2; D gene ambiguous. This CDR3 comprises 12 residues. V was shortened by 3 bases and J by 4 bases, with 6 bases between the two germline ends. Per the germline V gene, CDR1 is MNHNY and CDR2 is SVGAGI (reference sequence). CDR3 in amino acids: CASSYQAYGYTF. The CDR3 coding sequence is TGTGCCAGCAGTTATCAGGCCTATGGCTACACCTTC.

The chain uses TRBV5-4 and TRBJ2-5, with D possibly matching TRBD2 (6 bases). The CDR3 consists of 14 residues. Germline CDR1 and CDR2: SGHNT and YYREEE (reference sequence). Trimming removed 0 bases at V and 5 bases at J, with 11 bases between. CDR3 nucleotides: TGTGCCAGCAGCTTGGTCGGGACTCGGGAGACCCAGTACTTC. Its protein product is CASSLVGTRETQYF. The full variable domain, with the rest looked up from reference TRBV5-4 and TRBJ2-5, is ETGVTQSPTHLIKTRGQQVTLRCSSQSGHNTVSWYQQALGQGPQFIFQYYREEENGRGNFPPRFSGLQFPNYSSELNVNALELDDSALYLCASSLVGTRETQYFGPGTRLLVL.

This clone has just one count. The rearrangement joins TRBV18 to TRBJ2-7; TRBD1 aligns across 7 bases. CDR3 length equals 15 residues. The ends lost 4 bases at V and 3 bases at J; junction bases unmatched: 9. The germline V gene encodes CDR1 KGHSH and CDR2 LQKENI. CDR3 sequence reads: CASSRQSDRVYEQYF. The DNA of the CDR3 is TGTGCCAGCTCACGACAGAGTGACAGGGTCTACGAGCAGTACTTC.

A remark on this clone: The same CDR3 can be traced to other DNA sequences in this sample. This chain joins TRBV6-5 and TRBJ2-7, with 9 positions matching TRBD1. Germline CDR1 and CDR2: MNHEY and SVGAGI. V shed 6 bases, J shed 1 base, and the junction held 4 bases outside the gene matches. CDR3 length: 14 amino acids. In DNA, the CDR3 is TGTGCCAGCAGCCGGGGACAGGGATCCTACGAGCAGTACTTC. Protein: CASSRGQGSYEQYF.

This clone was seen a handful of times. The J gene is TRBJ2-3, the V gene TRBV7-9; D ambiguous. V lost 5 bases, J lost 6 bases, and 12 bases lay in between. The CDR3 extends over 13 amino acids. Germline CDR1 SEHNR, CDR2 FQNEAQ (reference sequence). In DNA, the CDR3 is TGTGCCAGCAGCATGCCGCCCCGCGATACGCAGTATTTT. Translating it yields CASSMPPRDTQYF.

The CDR3 spells CASGPGTGSDEQYF. CDR3 nucleotide sequence: TGCGCCAGCGGCCCCGGGACAGGGAGTGACGAGCAGTACTTC. The chain couples TRBV5-1 to TRBJ2-7, with 9 nucleotides matching TRBD1. Per the germline V gene, CDR1 is SGHRS and CDR2 is YFSETQ. V shed 7 bases and J 5 bases; nucleotides not matched to a gene: 10. The CDR3 sequence is 14 residues long.